The T cell receptor beta chain under discussion was sequenced for a study of cytomegalovirus exposure and HLA in healthy donors. The study, taken as a whole, reports: Three CMV-associated chains proved CMV antigen-specific in vitro. Analyzed later, most CMV-associated TCR beta chains appeared HLA-restricted.

Worth noting for this clone: What it binds is unknown.

Trimming took 4 bases from V and 4 from J; bases not matched to a gene: 2. Looked up from germline, CDR1 is SEHNR and CDR2 is FQNEAQ (reference sequence). CDR3 length equals 13 residues. Both 60 Vbeta primers and 13 Jbeta primers went into the PCR. Sequencing was performed with immunoSEQ multiplex PCR; in TCRdb, only in-frame clones are kept and a portion is missing. The repertoire holds around 160,000 clones, around 79% seen once, with around 3% in the top ten. The clonotype comes from a man aged 40-49 years in good health and CMV-seropositive. The genes are TRBV7-9 and TRBJ2-7; 9 bases line up with TRBD1. The sample was PBMCs. This chain's CDR3 is CASSWGQGYEQYF. CDR3 bases: TGTGCCAGCAGCTGGGGACAGGGATACGAGCAGTACTTC. Looking up the rest from reference TRBV7-9 and TRBJ2-7 gives the full variable domain: DTGVSQNPRHKITKRGQNVTFRCDPISEHNRLYWYRQTLGQGPEFLTYFQNEAQLEKSRLLSDRFSAERPKGSFSTLEIQRTEQGDSAMYLCASSWGQGYEQYFGPGTRLTVT.